The following is a TCR beta chain sequence with its context. Its matching antigen is unknown. The length of the CDR3 is 13 residues. Germline assignment: CDR1 WSHSY and CDR2 SAAADI. Trimming shortened V by 4 bases and J by 7 bases, and 11 bases separated the two germline ends. Donors consisted of healthy bone marrow donors. The PCR ran on 60 Vbeta and 13 Jbeta primers. Libraries were prepared by immunoSEQ multiplex PCR; TCRdb keeps only in-frame clonotypes and omits some of them. The repertoire holds about 150,000 clones, with around 79% as singletons. This entry belongs to a study of cytomegalovirus exposure and HLA in healthy donors. Study results and limitations: Fewer N-insertions (relative to the approximately 700-donor mean) were reportedly seen in an Asian-associated ancestry cluster in a later analysis.

The J gene is TRBJ1-5, the V gene TRBV10-2; D perhaps matches TRBD1 (5 bases). This receptor was obtained from a man aged 45-60 years in good health and CMV-seropositive. Material: PBMCs. The CDR3 region has the DNA TGCGCCAGCAGTGCCGACAGAGGACAGCCCCAGCATTTT. As protein: CASSADRGQPQHF.